Listed below are T cell receptor beta chains from one sample, sequenced in a study of PD-1 blockade in classical Hodgkin lymphoma. Here immunoSEQ multiplex PCR was the method, and the copy in TCRdb shows in-frame clones only, minus some. In the table there are tens of thousands of clones, around nine tenths of which are singletons. The specimen comprised peripheral blood mononuclear cells (PBMCs), sampled at baseline. The receptors here all came from a human donor with classical Hodgkin lymphoma. CDR3s include the opening cysteine and the closing phenylalanine or tryptophan. A D gene is named only where the DNA matches it firmly. The size entry is marked missing in some rows and otherwise reads once, few, many or a size class.

TRBV28	.	.	TRBJ2-7	TGTGCCAGCAGTCACCCGGACACTCTCTCCTACGAGCAGTACTTC	CASSHPDTLSYEQYF
TRBV7-2	.	.	TRBJ1-1	TGTGCCAGCAGCTCGCAGCTACAGGGAGGCACTGAAGCTTTCTTT	CASSSQLQGGTEAFF
TRBV28	TRBD1	.	TRBJ2-7	TGTGCCAGCAGCCCCAGGGGGCCCTTGACCTCCGAGCAGTACTTC	CASSPRGPLTSEQYF
TRBV7-3	TRBD2	.	TRBJ2-3	TGTGCCAGCAGCTTACTAGCGGCTAGCACAGATACGCAGTATTTT	CASSLLAASTDTQYF
TRBV19	.	.	TRBJ1-1	TGTGCCACCCAACCGGGTAGGGATTTATTGAACACTGAAGCTTTCTTT	CATQPGRDLLNTEAFF
TRBV6-5	.	.	TRBJ1-6	TGTGCCAGCAGTTACCTTGGACCGAATAATTCACCCCTCCACTTT	CASSYLGPNNSPLHF
TRBV28	.	.	TRBJ2-1	TGTGCCAGCAGTTTTGGTCCCTCTTACAATGAGCAGTTCTTC	CASSFGPSYNEQFF
TRBV2	.	.	TRBJ2-3	TGTGCCAGCACCCCGGGGGTCTCAGGCACAGATACGCAGTATTTT	CASTPGVSGTDTQYF
TRBV2	.	.	TRBJ1-2	TGTGCCAGCAGGGCCCGACAGGTAGCTAACTATGGCTACACCTTC	CASRARQVANYGYTF
TRBV11-2	.	.	TRBJ1-2	TGTGCCAGCAGCTTAGATCTGGGGGGGGCTCATGGCTACACCTTC	CASSLDLGGAHGYTF
TRBV29-1	.	.	TRBJ2-1	TGCAGCGTTGAAGGTCACAGCCAAACCAGCTCCTACAATGAGCAGTTCTTC	CSVEGHSQTSSYNEQFF
TRBV19	.	.	TRBJ2-5	TGTGCCAGTAGTAAGGGGTCAGAGACCCAGTACTTC	CASSKGSETQYF
TRBV28	.	once	TRBJ1-2	TGTGCCAGCAGTTTAAGGGGATCCTATGGCTACACCTTC	CASSLRGSYGYTF
TRBV18	.	.	TRBJ2-7	TGTGCCAGCTCACCACCAAGTGGTCGGCAGTACTTC	CASSPPSGRQYF
TRBV12-5	TRBD1	few	TRBJ1-4	TGTGCTAGTGGTTTGGCCCGAAACTTACAGGGGGGTAGTTTAGGAAATGAAAAACTGTTTTTT	CASGLARNLQGGSLGNEKLFF
TRBV19	.	.	TRBJ1-5	TGTGCCAGTAGTACGGAAGAAATCAAGCCCCAGCATTTT	CASSTEEIKPQHF
TRBV11-2	.	.	TRBJ2-3	TGTGCCAGCAGCTTATGGACAAGCACAGATACGCAGTATTTT	CASSLWTSTDTQYF
TRBV5-1	.	.	TRBJ2-3	TGCGCCAGCAGCTTGTTTGACAGCACAGATACGCAGTATTTT	CASSLFDSTDTQYF
TRBV5-1	.	.	TRBJ2-5	TGCGCCAGCAGCCAGACGTGGGGGGAAGGGAATAATGGGAACCAAGAGACCCAGTACTTC	CASSQTWGEGNNGNQETQYF
TRBV5-1	.	.	TRBJ2-1	TGCGCCAGCAGCTTTCAAGAGGATGAGCAGTTCTTC	CASSFQEDEQFF
TRBV7-8	TRBD1	.	TRBJ1-2	TGTGCCAGCAGCAACGACAGGGGGGTTTTCTTGTATGGCTACACCTTC	CASSNDRGVFLYGYTF
TRBV10-3	TRBD2	.	TRBJ2-7	TGTGCCACCGGGGAGGGCAACGAGCAGTACTTC	CATGEGNEQYF
TRBV6-5	TRBD1	once	TRBJ2-3	TGTGCCAGCAGAGTAGACAGGGCTGGGGATACGCAGTATTTT	CASRVDRAGDTQYF
TRBV5-1	.	.	TRBJ2-5	TGCGCCAGCAGCCGTCGGTGGGGGGGCGCCGAGACCCAGTACTTC	CASSRRWGGAETQYF
TRBV6-6	.	.	TRBJ2-7	TGTGCCAGCAGTTACGACAACCGGTACGAGCAGTACTTC	CASSYDNRYEQYF
TRBV2	TRBD2	.	TRBJ2-7	TGTGCCAGCCGAGGACTAGCGGGGGACCCCTCCTACGAGCAGTACTTC	CASRGLAGDPSYEQYF
TRBV5-6	.	.	TRBJ2-3	TGTGCCAGCAGCCCTACGGGGACTAGCACAGATACGCAGTATTTT	CASSPTGTSTDTQYF
TRBV7-6	.	.	TRBJ2-2	TGTGCCAGCAGCCCGAAATACTACGGCGATAGCACCGGGGAGCTGTTTTTT	CASSPKYYGDSTGELFF
TRBV10-3	.	.	TRBJ2-7	TGTGCCATCAGTGTAGGCCGGGGGCCTTACGAGCAGTACTTC	CAISVGRGPYEQYF
TRBV9	TRBD1	once	TRBJ2-3	TGTGCCAGCAGCGCTACGGGACAGGGAAGCACAGATACGCAGTATTTT	CASSATGQGSTDTQYF
TRBV5-4	.	.	TRBJ2-3	TGTGCCAGCAGCTTGGCGGCAGGGGAAGATACGCAGTATTTT	CASSLAAGEDTQYF
TRBV18	TRBD2	.	TRBJ2-4	TGTGCCAGCTCAACGGAGCGGGAGGGAAGTGACATTCAGTACTTC	CASSTEREGSDIQYF
TRBV4-1	TRBD1	.	TRBJ1-1	TGCGCCAGCAGCCAAAATCCCGGACAGGGCGTATCGGCTTTCTTT	CASSQNPGQGVSAFF
TRBV5-4	TRBD1	once	TRBJ1-2	TGTGCCAGCAGCTCCATTAACGACAGGGCCTCTGGCTACACCTTC	CASSSINDRASGYTF
TRBV6-1	.	.	TRBJ1-6	TGTGCCAGCAGTGAACTGCAGGGTGGCGATTCACCCCTCCACTTT	CASSELQGGDSPLHF
TRBV10-3	.	.	TRBJ1-4	TGTGCCATCGCAATGGGGGGGACCGAAACTAATGAAAAACTGTTTTTT	CAIAMGGTETNEKLFF
TRBV27	TRBD2	.	TRBJ2-1	TGTGCCAGCAGACTCGCTACGGCTAGCGGGATCTACAATGAGCAGTTCTTC	CASRLATASGIYNEQFF
TRBV6-1	TRBD2	.	TRBJ2-5	TGTGCCAGCACCCTGGGACTAGCCCAAGAGACCCAGTACTTC	CASTLGLAQETQYF
TRBV28	.	once	TRBJ2-7	TGTGCCAGCAGCCCTGGGCCCTCTATGACCTACGAGCAGTACTTC	CASSPGPSMTYEQYF
TRBV4-2	.	.	TRBJ1-2	TGTGCCAGCAGCCAAGATCGGACTGGGAACTATGGCTACACCTTC	CASSQDRTGNYGYTF
TRBV4-1	.	.	TRBJ2-1	TGCGCCAGCAGCCAGGAACCGAGTCTTTCCTACAATGAGCAGTTCTTC	CASSQEPSLSYNEQFF
TRBV11-3	TRBD1	.	TRBJ1-1	TGTGCCAGCAGCTTATCGGGACAGAAGAACACTGAAGCTTTCTTT	CASSLSGQKNTEAFF
TRBV4-1	TRBD1	.	TRBJ1-1	TGCGCCAGCAGCCAAGATCCAAGACAGGGCGAAGGGGTCGGCACTGAAGCTTTCTTT	CASSQDPRQGEGVGTEAFF
TRBV7-6	TRBD1	.	TRBJ2-7	TGTGCCAGCAGCTGGGCTACAGGGGTGGTGTACGAGCAGTACTTC	CASSWATGVVYEQYF
TRBV7-9	.	.	TRBJ1-5	TGTGCCAGCAGCTTAAAGGGTGGGGACAATCAGCCCCAGCATTTT	CASSLKGGDNQPQHF
TRBV28	TRBD2	.	TRBJ2-1	TGTGCCAGCGCACTAGCGGGGGGGCCTGGAGAGCAGTTCTTC	CASALAGGPGEQFF
TRBV5-5	.	.	TRBJ2-7	TGTGCCAGCAGCTTCGTCTATTACGGGGCTACCTACGAGCAGTACTTC	CASSFVYYGATYEQYF
TRBV29-1	.	once	TRBJ2-5	TGCAGCGTTGAAGGGGGGGGCGAGACCCAGTACTTC	CSVEGGGETQYF
TRBV10-2	TRBD1	.	TRBJ2-7	TGCGCCAGCCGTAAGACGGGACAGGGGTACTACGAGCAGTACTTC	CASRKTGQGYYEQYF